The 18 T cell receptor beta chains below come from one sample, sequenced in a study of shared clonotypes between healthy human individuals. Produced via immunoSEQ multiplex PCR; TCRdb's table is partial and in-frame only. Here the sample spans around 1.9 million clones, about 92% being singletons. Terminally differentiated effector memory CD45RA+ cells were excluded from the naive CD8 cells, which were CD45RO-negative and positively selected for CCR7. The sequencing input was naive CD8+ T cells from PBMCs. The receptors originated from a man younger than 35 in good health. Some clones in this sample may be carry-over from other donors' samples.

This rearrangement joins TRBV15 to TRBJ2-7; tentatively, D is TRBD2 (6 bases). Trimming left V 5 bases short and J 3 bases short, with 14 bases between. From germline, CDR1 is LNHNV and CDR2 YYDKDF (reference sequence). There are 14 residues in the CDR3. CDR3 DNA: TGTGCCACCAGCGGGTCCGGGGGAGGCTACGAGCAGTACTTC. Amino acids: CATSGSGGGYEQYF. Using reference TRBV15 and TRBJ2-7 for the parts outside the CDR3, the full variable domain is DAMVIQNPRYQVTQFGKPVTLSCSQTLNHNVMYWYQQKSSQAPKLLFHYYDKDFNNEADTPDNFQSRRPNTSFCFLDIRSPGLGDTAMYLCATSGSGGGYEQYFGPGTRLTVT.

J is TRBJ2-5 and V is TRBV14; 10 bases agree with TRBD1. The CDR3 contains 15 residues. Trimming took 4 bases from V and 10 from J; bases not matched to a gene: 12. The germline gives CDR1 SGHDN, CDR2 FVKESK. DNA for the CDR3: TGTGCCAGCAGCCCCGACAGGGGGCCGTGGAGTGGCCAGTACTTC. Amino acids: CASSPDRGPWSGQYF.

V usage is TRBV6-5 and J usage is TRBJ1-1; weak D call: TRBD1 (6 bases). The germline V gene encodes CDR1 MNHEY and CDR2 SVGAGI. CDR3 size: 16 residues. Trimming cost V 3 bases and J 1 base, with 15 bases left between them. CDR3: CASSYPRTAPNTEAFF. CDR3 DNA sequence: TGTGCCAGCAGTTATCCTCGGACAGCTCCGAACACTGAAGCTTTCTTT.

This clone was seen a handful of times. The chain employs TRBV7-9 and TRBJ1-1; D is unresolved. With 3 bases removed from V and 4 bases from J, the gap between germline ends came to 9 bases. Germline-derived CDR1 and CDR2 are SEHNR and FQNEAQ (reference sequence). This CDR3 has 13 residues. The CDR3 region is CASSFPGSTEAFF. The CDR3 bases are TGTGCCAGCAGCTTCCCGGGAAGCACTGAAGCTTTCTTT.

Concerning this clone itself: This sample also contains other DNA sequences that code for the same CDR3. This chain's CDR3 is CASSVAGEAYNEQFF. The CDR3 DNA sequence: TGTGCCAGCAGCGTAGCCGGGGAAGCCTACAATGAGCAGTTCTTC. The chain is built from TRBV9 and TRBJ2-1; D might be TRBD2 (5 bases). This CDR3 has 15 amino acids. Germline-derived CDR1 and CDR2 are SGDLS and YYNGEE. V lost 0 bases and J 2 bases, leaving 9 bases between the germline ends.

V and J are TRBV19 and TRBJ2-7, with 7 bases lining up with TRBD2. Losses at the gene ends were 7 bases for V and 2 bases for J; bases not matched to a gene: 8. Germline assignment: CDR1 LNHDA and CDR2 SQIVND (reference sequence). The CDR3 is 14 amino acids. The CDR3 bases are TGTGCCAGTACCACTGGAGCGGGAACCTACGAGCAGTACTTC. Its protein product is CASTTGAGTYEQYF.

The CDR3 is CASSLGTRGDYGYTF. The CDR3 nucleotides read TGTGCCAGTAGTCTTGGGACCCGCGGGGACTATGGCTACACCTTC. V gene TRBV19 combines with J gene TRBJ1-2, with D maybe TRBD1 (5 bases). The CDR3 loop spans 15 amino acids. The germline CDR1 and CDR2 sequences are LNHDA and SQIVND (reference sequence). The V end was cut by 5 bases, the J end by 3 bases, with 16 bases between.

The chain uses TRBV28 and TRBJ1-2; 8 nucleotides line up with TRBD1. In germline, CDR1 is MDHEN, CDR2 SYDVKM. This CDR3 is 16 amino acids long. J gave up 6 bases and V 5 bases, and 14 bases lay outside the gene matches. The CDR3 loop reads CASSPLDRGGLNGYTF. Here the CDR3 DNA reads TGTGCCAGCAGTCCGCTTGACAGGGGAGGGCTAAATGGCTACACCTTC.

This clone was detected once. The genes are TRBV6-1 and TRBJ2-3; tentatively, D is TRBD2 (5 bases). The CDR3 has 16 amino acids. Germline values: CDR1 MNHNS, CDR2 SASEGT. Trimming shortened V by 2 bases and J by 0 bases, and 12 bases separated the two germline ends. CDR3 residues: CASSEHPSSSTDTQYF. DNA of the CDR3: TGTGCCAGCAGTGAACACCCTAGCTCTAGCACAGATACGCAGTATTTT.

This clone came up once. The rearrangement links TRBV7-2 to TRBJ2-7; D may correspond to TRBD1 or TRBD2 (5 bases each). The CDR3 is made up of 14 amino acids. CDR1 and CDR2 (germline): SGHTA, FQGNSA. V was trimmed by 6 bases and J by 0 bases, leaving 12 bases between them. DNA for the CDR3: TGTGCCAGCAGGGACCGGGACCACTCCTACGAGCAGTACTTC. Translating gives CASRDRDHSYEQYF.

The rearrangement uses TRBV2 and TRBJ1-1, with 8 positions matching TRBD1. There are 16 residues in the CDR3. The germline gives CDR1 SNHLY, CDR2 FYNNEI. Trimming at V came to 6 bases and at J to 0 bases, leaving 9 bases not matched to a gene. The CDR3 is CASSALGQGLNTEAFF. CDR3 coding DNA: TGTGCCAGCAGCGCCCTAGGACAGGGTTTGAACACTGAAGCTTTCTTT.

V gene TRBV28 combines with J gene TRBJ2-2, with a tentative D call TRBD2 (5 bases). The germline CDR1 and CDR2 sequences are MDHEN and SYDVKM. Trimming shortened V by 7 bases and J by 0 bases, and 18 bases separated the two germline ends. The CDR3 has 17 residues. Written as DNA, the CDR3 is TGTGCCAGCAACCTCCGGGGTTTGAGTCCGAACACCGGGGAGCTGTTTTTT. Protein: CASNLRGLSPNTGELFF. Using reference TRBV28 and TRBJ2-2 for the parts outside the CDR3, the full variable domain is DVKVTQSSRYLVKRTGEKVFLECVQDMDHENMFWYRQDPGLGLRLIYFSYDVKMKEKGDIPEGYSVSREKKERFSLILESASTNQTSMYLCASNLRGLSPNTGELFFGEGSRLTVL.

The chain uses TRBV11-2 and TRBJ2-5, with TRBD1 identical over 8 bases. CDR1 is SGHAT, CDR2 FQNNGV, per germline. The CDR3 has 16 amino acids. V was clipped by 4 bases and J by 5 bases; unmatched bases: 12. The CDR3 reads CASSSRQGIALETQYF. DNA of the CDR3: TGTGCCAGCAGCTCCCGACAGGGGATAGCTCTTGAGACCCAGTACTTC.

V usage is TRBV7-9 and J usage is TRBJ2-1, with 8 bases fitting TRBD2. J gave up 4 bases and V 5 bases, and 10 bases lay outside the gene matches. The length of the CDR3 is 16 residues. Germline lookup yields CDR1 SEHNR and CDR2 FQNEAQ (reference sequence). The CDR3: CASSGELAELYNEQFF. The DNA for the CDR3 is TGTGCCAGCAGCGGAGAACTAGCGGAGCTGTACAATGAGCAGTTCTTC. Full variable domain (outside the CDR3, taken from reference TRBV7-9 and TRBJ2-1): DTGVSQNPRHKITKRGQNVTFRCDPISEHNRLYWYRQTLGQGPEFLTYFQNEAQLEKSRLLSDRFSAERPKGSFSTLEIQRTEQGDSAMYLCASSGELAELYNEQFFGPGTRLTVL.

This clone showed up just a few times. The rearrangement links TRBV30 to TRBJ2-3, with D unresolved. This CDR3 comprises 12 residues. Germline loops: CDR1 GTSNPN, CDR2 SVGIG (reference sequence). V was trimmed by 5 bases and J by 4 bases, leaving 10 bases between them. The CDR3 DNA sequence: TGTGCCTGGGGCCTGGCCTCAGATACGCAGTATTTT. It yields the protein CAWGLASDTQYF.

This clone was detected a few times. The rearrangement links TRBV27 to TRBJ1-1, with D maybe TRBD1 (6 bases). Germline CDR1 and CDR2: MNHEY and SMNVEV (reference sequence). Trimming stripped 3 bases from V and 6 bases from J, with 20 bases between. CDR3 length equals 16 residues. The CDR3 DNA reads as TGTGCCAGCAGTTTCGGATCAGGGGAGTTCGTGTCTGAAGCTTTCTTT. Its translation is CASSFGSGEFVSEAFF.

The rearrangement links TRBV11-2 to TRBJ1-5; TRBD1 might be the D (6 bases). Trimming removed 1 base from V and 4 bases from J, with 14 bases in between. There are 16 residues in the CDR3. CDR1 and CDR2 from the germline V gene are SGHAT and FQNNGV. The DNA of the CDR3 is TGTGCCAGCAGCTTAGTAACGGACAGATTAAATCAGCCCCAGCATTTT. As protein: CASSLVTDRLNQPQHF.

The chain is built from TRBV7-3 and TRBJ2-3, with TRBD2 matching over 12 bases. V lost 1 base to trimming and J lost 4 bases; unmatched junction nucleotides: 6. This CDR3 is 17 amino acids long. Per germline, CDR1 SGHTA and CDR2 FQGTGA. In DNA form, the CDR3 reads TGTGCCAGCAGCTTAAAGCTAGCGGGAGGGCCCCCAGATACGCAGTATTTT. It yields the protein CASSLKLAGGPPDTQYF. Complete variable domain (other parts from reference TRBV7-3 and TRBJ2-3): GAGVSQTPSNKVTEKGKYVELRCDPISGHTALYWYRQSLGQGPEFLIYFQGTGAADDSGLPNDRFFAVRPEGSVSTLKIQRTERGDSAVYLCASSLKLAGGPPDTQYFGPGTRLTVL.